A few counts support the clone carrying this TCR beta chain. No antigen is known for it. As to time point: persistent/refractory GD, antithyroid drugs over 5 years with positive TRAb. PBMCs provided the RNA from which the TCR library was made. The data were taken from a study of regulatory T cells in long-lasting Graves disease. Broader study findings: TRBV28, TRBJ1-2 and TRBJ2-5 were segments that persistent disease favored. Only peripheral blood was studied, not thyroid tissue. The study found lower TCR diversity in persistent Graves' patients than in newly diagnosed ones.

Sequencing libraries for TCR beta were prepared with iRepertoire HTBI primers and Arm-PCR of CDR3 regions. Original processing notes: Across samples, 62 TRBV and some 13 TRBJ segments were found. A single record per CDR3 protein comes from TCRdb applying MiXCR to the multiplex PCR reads. The V and J calls, along with clone size, are taken from TCRdb and not from the paper's own processing. The sample includes 450,000 or so distinct CDR3 sequences, 20% of them seen just once. The V and J ends lost 1 base and 4 bases respectively, with 10 bases between them. Germline CDR1 MNHEY, CDR2 SVGEGT. The CDR3 has 14 residues.

V is TRBV6-2 or TRBV6-3 and J is TRBJ1-2; D is ambiguous. The sequenced sample was peripheral blood mononuclear cells (PBMCs), obtained when the disease was refractory, from a patient treated with antithyroid drugs. The sequence came from a female donor with Graves disease. DNA for the CDR3: TGTGCCAGCAGTTACTTGGTGGGTGGCTATGGCTACACCTTC. It codes for CASSYLVGGYGYTF.